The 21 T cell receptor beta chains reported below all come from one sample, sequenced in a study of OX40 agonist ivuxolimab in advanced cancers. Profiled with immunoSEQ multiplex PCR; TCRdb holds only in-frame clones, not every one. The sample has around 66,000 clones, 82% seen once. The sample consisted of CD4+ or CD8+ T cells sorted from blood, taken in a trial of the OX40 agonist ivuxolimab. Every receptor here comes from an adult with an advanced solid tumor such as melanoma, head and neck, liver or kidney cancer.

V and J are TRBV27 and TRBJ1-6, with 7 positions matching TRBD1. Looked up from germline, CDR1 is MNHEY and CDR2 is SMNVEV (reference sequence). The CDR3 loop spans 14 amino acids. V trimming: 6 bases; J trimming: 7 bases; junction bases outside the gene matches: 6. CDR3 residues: CASRARDSNSPLHF. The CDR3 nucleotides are TGTGCCAGCAGGGCCCGGGACAGCAATTCACCCCTCCACTTT.

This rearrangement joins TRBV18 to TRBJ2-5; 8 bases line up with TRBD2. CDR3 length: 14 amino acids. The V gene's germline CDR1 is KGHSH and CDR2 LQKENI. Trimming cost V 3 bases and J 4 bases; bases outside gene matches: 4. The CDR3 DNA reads TGTGCCAGCTCACCGGGACTAGAGTCAGAGACCCAGTACTTC. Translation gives CASSPGLESETQYF. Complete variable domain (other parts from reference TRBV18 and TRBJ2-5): NAGVMQNPRHLVRRRGQEARLRCSPMKGHSHVYWYRQLPEEGLKFMVYLQKENIIDESGMPKERFSAEFPKEGPSILRIQQVVRGDSAAYFCASSPGLESETQYFGPGTRLLVL.

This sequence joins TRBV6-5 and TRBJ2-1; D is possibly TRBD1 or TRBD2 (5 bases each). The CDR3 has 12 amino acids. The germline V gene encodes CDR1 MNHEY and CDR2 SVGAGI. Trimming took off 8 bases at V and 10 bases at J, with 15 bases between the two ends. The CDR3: CASHRFRGEQFF. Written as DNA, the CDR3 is TGTGCCAGCCACAGGTTCAGAGGGGAGCAGTTCTTC.

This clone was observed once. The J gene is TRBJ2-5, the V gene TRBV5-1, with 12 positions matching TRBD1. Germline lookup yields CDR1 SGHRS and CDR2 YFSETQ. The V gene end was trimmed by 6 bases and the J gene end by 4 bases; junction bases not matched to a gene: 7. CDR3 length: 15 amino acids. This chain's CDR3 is CASTSGTGGRETQYF. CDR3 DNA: TGCGCCAGCACCTCCGGGACAGGGGGCCGAGAGACCCAGTACTTC.

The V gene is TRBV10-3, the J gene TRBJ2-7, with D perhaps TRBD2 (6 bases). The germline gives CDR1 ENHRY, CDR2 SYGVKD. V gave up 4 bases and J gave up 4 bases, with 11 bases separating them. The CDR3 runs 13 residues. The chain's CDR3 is CAISAPGVYEQYF. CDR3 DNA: TGTGCCATCAGTGCACCGGGGGTTTACGAGCAGTACTTC.

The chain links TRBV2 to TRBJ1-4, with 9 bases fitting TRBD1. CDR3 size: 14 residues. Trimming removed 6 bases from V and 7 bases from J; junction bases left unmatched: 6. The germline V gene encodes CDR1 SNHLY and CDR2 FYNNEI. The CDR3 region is CASSAGTGTEKLFF. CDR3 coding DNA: TGTGCCAGCAGCGCTGGGACAGGGACTGAAAAACTGTTTTTT.

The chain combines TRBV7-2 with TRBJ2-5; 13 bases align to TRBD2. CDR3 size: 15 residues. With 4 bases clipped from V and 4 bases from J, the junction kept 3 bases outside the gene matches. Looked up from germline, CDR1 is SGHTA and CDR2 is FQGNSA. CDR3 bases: TGTGCCAGCAGCTCCCGGACTAGCGGGGGAGAGACCCAGTACTTC. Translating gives CASSSRTSGGETQYF.

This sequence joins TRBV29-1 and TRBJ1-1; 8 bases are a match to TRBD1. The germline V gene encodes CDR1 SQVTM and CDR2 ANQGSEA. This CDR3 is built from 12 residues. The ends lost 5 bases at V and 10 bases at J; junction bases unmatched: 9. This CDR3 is CSVKRTGRLAFF. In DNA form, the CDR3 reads TGCAGCGTTAAGCGGACAGGGAGGTTAGCTTTCTTT.

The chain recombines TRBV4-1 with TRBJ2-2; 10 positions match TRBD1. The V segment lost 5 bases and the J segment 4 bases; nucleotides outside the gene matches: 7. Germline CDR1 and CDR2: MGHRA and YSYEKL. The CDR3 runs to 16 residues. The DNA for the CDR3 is TGCGCCAGCAGCACCTCTGGGACAGGGGTCACCGGGGAGCTGTTTTTT. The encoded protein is CASSTSGTGVTGELFF.

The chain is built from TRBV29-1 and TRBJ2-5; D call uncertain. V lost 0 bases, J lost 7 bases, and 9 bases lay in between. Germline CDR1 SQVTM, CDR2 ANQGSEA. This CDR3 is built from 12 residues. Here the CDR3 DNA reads TGCAGCGTTGAAGATTCCCCGGGGACCCAGTACTTC. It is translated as CSVEDSPGTQYF.

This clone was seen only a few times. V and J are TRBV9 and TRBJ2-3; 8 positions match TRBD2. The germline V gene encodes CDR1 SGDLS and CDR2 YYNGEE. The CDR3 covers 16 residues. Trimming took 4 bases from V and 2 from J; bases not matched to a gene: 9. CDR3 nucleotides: TGTGCCAGCAGCCCCGGACTAGCTTCCTCCACAGATACGCAGTATTTT. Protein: CASSPGLASSTDTQYF.

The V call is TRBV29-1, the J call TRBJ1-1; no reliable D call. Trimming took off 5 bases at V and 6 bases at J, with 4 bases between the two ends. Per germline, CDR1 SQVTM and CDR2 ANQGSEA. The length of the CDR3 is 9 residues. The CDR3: CSVFPEAFF. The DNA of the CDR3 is TGCAGCGTTTTTCCTGAAGCTTTCTTT.

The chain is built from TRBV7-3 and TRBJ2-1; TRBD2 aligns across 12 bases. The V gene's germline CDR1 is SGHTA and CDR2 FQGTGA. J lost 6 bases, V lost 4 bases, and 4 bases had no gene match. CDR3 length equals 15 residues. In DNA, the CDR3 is TGTGCCAGCAGCTCTCTAGCGGGAGGGCGCAATGAGCAGTTCTTC. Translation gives CASSSLAGGRNEQFF.

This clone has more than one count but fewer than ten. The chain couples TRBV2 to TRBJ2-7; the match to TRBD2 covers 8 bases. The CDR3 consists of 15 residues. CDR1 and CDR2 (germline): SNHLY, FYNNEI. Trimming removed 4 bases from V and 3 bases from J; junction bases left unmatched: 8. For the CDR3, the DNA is TGTGCCAGCAGTGGGTCAGCGGGAGTGTTCTACGAGCAGTACTTC. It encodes CASSGSAGVFYEQYF.

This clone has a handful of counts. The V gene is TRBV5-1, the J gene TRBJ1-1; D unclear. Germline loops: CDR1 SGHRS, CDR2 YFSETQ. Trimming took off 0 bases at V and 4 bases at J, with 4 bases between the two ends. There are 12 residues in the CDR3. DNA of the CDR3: TGCGCCAGCAGCTTGGGCAGCACTGAAGCTTTCTTT. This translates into CASSLGSTEAFF.

The DNA of the CDR3 is TGTGCCAGCAAGGGGGGGACAGGGGGCTACGAGCAGTACGTC. This gives the protein CASKGGTGGYEQYV. The genes are TRBV6-1 and TRBJ2-7; 11 bases are shared with TRBD1. This CDR3 is 14 amino acids long. The V gene's germline CDR1 is MNHNS and CDR2 SASEGT. Trimming cost V 7 bases and J 3 bases; bases outside gene matches: 5.

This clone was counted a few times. CDR3 residues: CAWSGQGYTEAFF. The CDR3, as DNA: TGTGCCTGGAGTGGGCAGGGTTACACTGAAGCTTTCTTT. The rearrangement uses TRBV30 and TRBJ1-1, with D perhaps matching TRBD1 (5 bases). Germline V gene data show CDR1 as GTSNPN and CDR2 as SVGIG (reference sequence). The length of the CDR3 is 13 residues. V lost 1 base and J lost 3, with 9 bases in between.

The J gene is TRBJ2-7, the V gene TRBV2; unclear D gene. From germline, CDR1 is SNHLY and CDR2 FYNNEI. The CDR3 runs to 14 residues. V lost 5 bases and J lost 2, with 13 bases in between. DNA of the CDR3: TGTGCCAGCAGTTGGTCAAAAACTACCTACGAGCAGTACTTC. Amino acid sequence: CASSWSKTTYEQYF.

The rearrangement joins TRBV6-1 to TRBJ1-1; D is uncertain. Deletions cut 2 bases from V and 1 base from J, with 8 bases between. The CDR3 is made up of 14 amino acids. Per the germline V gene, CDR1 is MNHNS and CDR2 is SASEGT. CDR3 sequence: CASSEFSGNTEAFF. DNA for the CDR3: TGTGCCAGCAGTGAATTTTCAGGGAACACTGAAGCTTTCTTT.

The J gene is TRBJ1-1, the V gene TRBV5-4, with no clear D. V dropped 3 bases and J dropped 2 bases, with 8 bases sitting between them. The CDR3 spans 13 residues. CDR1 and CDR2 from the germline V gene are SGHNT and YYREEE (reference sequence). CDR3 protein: CASSSGKNTEAFF. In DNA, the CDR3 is TGTGCCAGCAGCTCCGGAAAAAACACTGAAGCTTTCTTT. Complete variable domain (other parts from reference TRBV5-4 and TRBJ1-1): ETGVTQSPTHLIKTRGQQVTLRCSSQSGHNTVSWYQQALGQGPQFIFQYYREEENGRGNFPPRFSGLQFPNYSSELNVNALELDDSALYLCASSSGKNTEAFFGQGTRLTVV.

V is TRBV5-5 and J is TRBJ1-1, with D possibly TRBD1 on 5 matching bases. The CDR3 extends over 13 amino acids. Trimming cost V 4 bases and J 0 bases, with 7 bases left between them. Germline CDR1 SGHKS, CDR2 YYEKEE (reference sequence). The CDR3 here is CASSETVNTEAFF. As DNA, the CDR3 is TGTGCCAGCAGCGAGACAGTGAACACTGAAGCTTTCTTT.